These 20 T cell receptor beta chains originate from one sample sequenced in a study of T-cell reconstitution after alpha-beta-depleted transplantation in children. A library of TCRbeta sequences, prepared with unique molecular identifiers, was generated. MiXCR, applied by TCRdb to the PCR reads, yields one record per CDR3 protein. The sample carries about 980,000 distinct CDR3 sequences, about 29% recorded once. The input for sequencing was PBMCs, mostly from graft donor cells, taken 360 days after TCRalphabeta/CD19-depleted stem cell transplant. The origin of the receptors is a boy in the first two years of life who had a stem cell transplant for SCID, so the T cells may come from the graft donor.

This clonotype has ten or more counts. V gene TRBV29-1 combines with J gene TRBJ2-3; perhaps TRBD2 as D (5 bases). Germline CDR1 is SQVTM and CDR2 is ANQGSEA. This CDR3 contains 14 residues. The V and J ends lost 4 bases and 1 base respectively, with 12 bases between them. The CDR3 nucleotides are TGCAGCGTTGCCGGGGAGAAGGGCACAGATACGCAGTATTTT. It is translated as CSVAGEKGTDTQYF.

This clonotype was seen many times. The V call is TRBV14, the J call TRBJ2-7; D is unclear. The CDR3 runs to 13 residues. V lost 4 bases and J lost 9, with 16 bases in between. Per the germline V gene, CDR1 is SGHDN and CDR2 is FVKESK. The chain's CDR3 is CASSLVNRNVQYF. As DNA, the CDR3 is TGTGCCAGCAGCCTTGTGAACAGAAATGTGCAGTACTTC. Using reference TRBV14 and TRBJ2-7 for the parts outside the CDR3, the full variable domain is EAGVTQFPSHSVIEKGQTVTLRCDPISGHDNLYWYRRVMGKEIKFLLHFVKESKQDESGMPNNRFLAERTGGTYSTLKVQPAELEDSGVYFCASSLVNRNVQYFGPGTRLTVT.

J is TRBJ2-3 and V is TRBV5-1; D could derive from TRBD1 or TRBD2 (5 bases each). The CDR3 has 15 residues. Deletions cut 3 bases from V and 0 bases from J, with 11 bases between. Germline loops: CDR1 SGHRS, CDR2 YFSETQ. CDR3 DNA: TGCGCCAGCAGCTGGGACGGTCCTAGCACAGATACGCAGTATTTT. This translates into CASSWDGPSTDTQYF.

This clonotype was detected only a few times. The V call is TRBV13, the J call TRBJ2-3; 16 nucleotides align to TRBD2. The CDR3 has 20 amino acids. The germline CDR1 and CDR2 sequences are PRHDT and FYEKMQ (reference sequence). J lost 3 bases, V lost 5 bases, and 14 bases had no gene match. CDR3 in amino acids: CASSTPGLAGGPLVTDTQYF. The DNA of the CDR3 is TGTGCCAGCAGCACCCCGGGACTAGCGGGGGGGCCGCTTGTGACAGATACGCAGTATTTT.

The genes are TRBV4-2 and TRBJ2-1; the match to TRBD1 covers 9 bases. The CDR3 consists of 16 residues. Germline CDR1 LGHNA, CDR2 YNFKEQ. Germline trimming cut 2 bases from V and 5 bases from J; bases unmatched to any gene: 7. The DNA of the CDR3 is TGTGCCAGCAGCCAACCCCTAGGACAGGGGAACAATGAGCAGTTCTTC. Protein product: CASSQPLGQGNNEQFF.

The CDR3 region is CASSFEYSNQPQHF. Here the CDR3 DNA reads TGTGCCAGCAGCTTCGAGTATAGCAATCAGCCCCAGCATTTT. The rearrangement joins TRBV7-2 to TRBJ1-5; D is ambiguous. V lost 3 bases to trimming and J lost 0 bases, with 6 bases between them. CDR3 length equals 14 residues. The germline gives CDR1 SGHTA, CDR2 FQGNSA.

The V call is TRBV20-1, the J call TRBJ1-1; D not certain. Germline CDR1 reads DFQATT; CDR2 reads SNEGSKA (reference sequence). V lost 1 base and J lost 7, with 19 bases in between. The CDR3 has 15 residues. The CDR3 DNA follows: TGCAGTGCTAGAGGCTCATCACCCCGGGGTCGTGAAGCTTTCTTT. Translating gives CSARGSSPRGREAFF.

This clonotype has just a few counts. This chain connects TRBV12-3 or TRBV12-4 to TRBJ1-5; the D gene is possibly TRBD1 (6 bases). The V end was cut by 0 bases, the J end by 4 bases, with 10 bases between. The CDR3 covers 15 residues. CDR3 nucleotide sequence: TGTGCCAGCAGTTTAGCGGGGGCGGGTAATCAGCCCCAGCATTTT. Its translation is CASSLAGAGNQPQHF.

This clonotype was seen only a few times. V is TRBV5-1 and J is TRBJ2-1, with no clear D. V was cut by 0 bases and J by 4 bases, with 14 bases left in between. In germline, CDR1 is SGHRS, CDR2 YFSETQ. The CDR3 spans 16 residues. DNA of the CDR3: TGCGCCAGCAGCTTGGTGGGGTCTGGCCGTTACAATGAGCAGTTCTTC. Translating it yields CASSLVGSGRYNEQFF.

This clonotype occurred a few times. The chain couples TRBV20-1 to TRBJ2-4; D unresolved. The germline gives CDR1 DFQATT, CDR2 SNEGSKA (reference sequence). Trimming took 0 bases from V and 0 from J, leaving 15 bases between them. This CDR3 contains 17 residues. The CDR3 DNA reads as TGCAGTGCTAGAGACCCGGGCAGTAGCTTAGCCAAAAACATTCAGTACTTC. Protein sequence: CSARDPGSSLAKNIQYF.

This clonotype occurred many times. The rearrangement links TRBV6-2 or TRBV6-3 to TRBJ2-5; TRBD1 is a possible D gene (6 bases). Germline loops: CDR1 MNHEY, CDR2 SVGEGT. The CDR3 is 15 amino acids. Between the trimmed V and J ends, which lost 8 bases and 4 bases, there was a span of 20 bases. CDR3 in amino acids: CASSSGDVDIETQYF. CDR3 sequence (DNA): TGTGCCAGCTCCTCAGGGGACGTGGATATAGAGACCCAGTACTTC.

The chain employs TRBV12-3 or TRBV12-4 and TRBJ1-1; D might be TRBD1 (5 bases). The CDR3 has 15 amino acids. The V end was cut by 3 bases, the J end by 0 bases, with 11 bases between. The CDR3, as DNA: TGTGCCAGCAGTTTTGCAGGGCCCATGAACACTGAAGCTTTCTTT. Residues: CASSFAGPMNTEAFF.

This clonotype was observed a few times. V gene TRBV5-1 combines with J gene TRBJ2-1, with D perhaps assigned TRBD1 or TRBD2 (5 bases each). The V gene's germline CDR1 is SGHRS and CDR2 YFSETQ. Trimming removed 4 bases at V and 7 bases at J, with 9 bases between. The CDR3 sequence is 12 residues long. CDR3 sequence (DNA): TGCGCCAGCAGCAAATGGGGGAATGAGCAGTTCTTC. Protein: CASSKWGNEQFF.

The rearrangement joins TRBV14 to TRBJ2-7, with 11 nucleotides matching TRBD1. Germline V gene sequence: CDR1 SGHDN, CDR2 FVKESK. This CDR3 has 14 residues. Germline trimming cut 4 bases from V and 5 bases from J; bases unmatched to any gene: 4. In DNA form, the CDR3 reads TGTGCCAGCAGCCGTTGGACAGGGGGCCACGAGCAGTACTTC. As protein: CASSRWTGGHEQYF.

This clonotype was recorded many times. The chain employs TRBV20-1 and TRBJ2-4; D is ambiguous. The CDR3 is 14 amino acids. Germline V gene data show CDR1 as DFQATT and CDR2 as SNEGSKA (reference sequence). Here the CDR3 reads CSSLKYLAKNIQYF. The CDR3 DNA follows: TGCAGCTCTCTGAAGTACCTAGCCAAAAACATTCAGTACTTC.

CDR3 nucleotide sequence: TGTGCCAGCAGCTCGGGACATTGGAACACTGAAGCTTTCTTT. This gives the protein CASSSGHWNTEAFF. The chain joins TRBV7-8 to TRBJ1-1; possibly TRBD1 for D (6 bases). The CDR3 sequence is 14 residues long. Germline assignment: CDR1 SGHVS and CDR2 FQNEAQ. Trimming pared 4 bases from V and 1 base from J, leaving 10 bases between.

This chain uses TRBV5-5 with TRBJ2-2; TRBD1 matches at 10 bases. The length of the CDR3 is 14 residues. Germline lookup yields CDR1 SGHKS and CDR2 YYEKEE (reference sequence). V shed 5 bases and J 6 bases; nucleotides not matched to a gene: 4. Here the CDR3 DNA reads TGTGCCAGCAGTTCCGGGACAGGGGCCGGGGAGCTGTTTTTT. Translation gives CASSSGTGAGELFF.

There are many counts of this clonotype. This chain uses TRBV25-1 with TRBJ2-3; a possible D gene is TRBD2 (7 bases). From germline, CDR1 is MGHDK and CDR2 SYGVNS. The V gene lost 6 bases and the J gene lost 4 bases, with 17 bases spanning the gap. This CDR3 has 15 residues. This CDR3 is CASSAPRGGADTQYF. Written as DNA, the CDR3 is TGTGCCAGCAGCGCCCCAAGGGGGGGAGCAGATACGCAGTATTTT.

This clonotype was seen ten or more times. The chain is built from TRBV27 and TRBJ1-1, with a possible D match to TRBD1 (6 bases). Germline CDR1 and CDR2: MNHEY and SMNVEV (reference sequence). The CDR3 extends over 17 amino acids. Between the trimmed V and J ends, which lost 6 bases and 1 base, there was a span of 21 bases. The CDR3 spells CASSPMGAYHRNTEAFF. CDR3 sequence (DNA): TGTGCCAGCAGCCCTATGGGGGCCTACCATAGGAACACTGAAGCTTTCTTT.

V and J are TRBV6-1 and TRBJ2-1, with D tentatively TRBD1 (6 bases). Per germline, CDR1 MNHNS and CDR2 SASEGT. Trimming took 8 bases from V and 2 from J, leaving 13 bases between them. There are 14 residues in the CDR3. The CDR3: CASAREGAYNEQFF. In DNA, the CDR3 is TGTGCCAGCGCCCGCGAGGGGGCCTACAATGAGCAGTTCTTC.